This T cell receptor beta chain was recorded in a study of shared clonotypes between healthy human individuals. The length of the CDR3 is 14 residues. With V trimmed by 3 bases and J by 4 bases, 5 bases remained unmatched. The germline V gene has CDR1 MDHEN and CDR2 SYDVKM. General study points: Compared with clonotypes that all four donors shared, non-shared clonotypes had lower generation probabilities. When naive CD4 clonotypes were compared across several donors, 4% to 5.5% were shared.

Turning to this clone: What it recognizes is unknown.

On sorted subsets, replicate PCRs used about 0.2 ug DNA, or some 28,000 T cell genomes. TCRdb's copy holds only in-frame clones and misses some; the assay was immunoSEQ multiplex PCR. The repertoire holds 750,000 to 1,000,000 clones, with nearly 95% as singletons. Naive CD8 cells lacked CD45RO, underwent positive selection for CCR7 and left out terminally differentiated effector memory CD45RA+ cells. This chain joins TRBV28 and TRBJ2-7, with 8 bases lining up with TRBD2. The sequenced sample was naive CD8+ T cells sorted from blood. The clonotype originates from a man aged 25-40 years in good health. The CDR3 DNA follows: TGTGCCAGCAGTTTGGCCGGGGGGGATTACGAGCAGTACTTC. It specifies CASSLAGGDYEQYF.